The 28 T cell receptor beta chains below were found in one sample sequenced in a study of T cell responses to AZD1222 COVID-19 vaccine. The method was immunoSEQ multiplex PCR; TCRdb's version includes in-frame clones alone and lacks a portion of them. Of about 140,000 clones listed, 91% are singletons. Here the sequenced sample was peripheral blood, taken 28 days after the second AZD1222 dose. These receptors were taken from an adult who received the AZD1222 COVID-19 vaccine.

The chain is built from TRBV29-1 and TRBJ1-3; no definite D call. Trimming stripped 2 bases from V and 2 bases from J, with 10 bases between. The CDR3 has 14 residues. CDR1 SQVTM and CDR2 ANQGSEA come from the germline V gene. The CDR3 loop reads CSVEMGITGNTIYF. The DNA for the CDR3 is TGCAGCGTTGAAATGGGTATTACTGGAAACACCATATATTTT.

V and J are TRBV19 and TRBJ2-1; 11 bases match TRBD2. CDR1 is LNHDA and CDR2 is SQIVND in the germline V gene (reference sequence). The CDR3 loop spans 18 amino acids. Losses at the gene ends were 7 bases for V and 5 bases for J; bases not matched to a gene: 16. The DNA of the CDR3 is TGTGCCAGTACCGATAGCGGGTTAGCGGGAGGGATAGACAATGAGCAGTTCTTC. Its translation is CASTDSGLAGGIDNEQFF.

The rearrangement uses TRBV29-1 and TRBJ2-1, with 10 bases matching TRBD2. Germline V gene sequence: CDR1 SQVTM, CDR2 ANQGSEA. CDR3 length: 13 residues. With 3 bases clipped from V and 10 bases from J, the junction kept 6 bases outside the gene matches. The CDR3 is CSVDSGGAGEQFF. Here the CDR3 DNA reads TGCAGCGTTGACAGCGGGGGGGCCGGGGAGCAGTTCTTC.

This clone was picked up one time. The chain uses TRBV29-1 and TRBJ2-1; 8 bases agree with TRBD2. Per the germline V gene, CDR1 is SQVTM and CDR2 is ANQGSEA. V lost 5 bases and J lost 8; bases outside the gene matches: 8. CDR3 length equals 13 residues. The chain's CDR3 is CSVSGLGLDEQFF. The CDR3 DNA follows: TGCAGCGTTTCGGGACTAGGTTTGGATGAGCAGTTCTTC.

The table lists this clone with a count of one. The chain has TRBV5-1 and TRBJ1-6; 9 bases are a match to TRBD1. Unmatched junction bases numbered 6, after V lost 4 bases and J lost 7 bases. The germline CDR1 and CDR2 sequences are SGHRS and YFSETQ. The CDR3 consists of 15 residues. CDR3 protein: CASSTGQGSNSPLHF. The CDR3 DNA follows: TGCGCCAGCAGCACGGGACAGGGTAGCAATTCACCCCTCCACTTT.

The rearrangement uses TRBV9 and TRBJ2-7; 8 nucleotides agree with TRBD2. Per germline, CDR1 SGDLS and CDR2 YYNGEE. This CDR3 has 14 residues. V lost 3 bases and J lost 3; bases outside the gene matches: 5. CDR3 sequence: CASSEGLDIYEQYF. The CDR3 coding sequence is TGTGCCAGCAGCGAGGGACTAGATATCTACGAGCAGTACTTC.

This clone was detected a few times. This chain joins TRBV19 and TRBJ2-7, with TRBD1 as a possible D gene (5 bases). Germline values: CDR1 LNHDA, CDR2 SQIVND (reference sequence). Trimming removed 5 bases at V and 2 bases at J, with 13 bases between. This CDR3 contains 14 residues. Written as DNA, the CDR3 is TGTGCCAGTAGTCCCAGAACAGGTACCTACGAGCAGTACTTC. Protein product: CASSPRTGTYEQYF.

This chain joins TRBV27 and TRBJ2-1; TRBD1 or TRBD2 may be the D gene (6 bases each). The CDR3 spans 17 residues. Germline V gives CDR1 MNHEY, CDR2 SMNVEV (reference sequence). Trimming took 1 base from V and 4 from J, leaving 17 bases between them. The CDR3 here is CASSLLAVRGSYNEQFF. CDR3 DNA: TGTGCCAGCAGTTTATTAGCGGTTAGGGGGTCGTACAATGAGCAGTTCTTC.

This rearrangement joins TRBV7-8 to TRBJ2-3, with D unresolved. CDR1 and CDR2 from the germline V gene are SGHVS and FQNEAQ. Trimming pared 5 bases from V and 3 bases from J, leaving 6 bases between. This CDR3 comprises 12 residues. The CDR3 region has the DNA TGTGCCAGCAGCATCCCGACAGATACGCAGTATTTT. Translated, it gives CASSIPTDTQYF. Full variable domain (rest looked up from reference TRBV7-8 and TRBJ2-3): GAGVSQSPRYKVAKRGQDVALRCDPISGHVSLFWYQQALGQGPEFLTYFQNEAQLDKSGLPSDRFFAERPEGSVSTLKIQRTQQEDSAVYLCASSIPTDTQYFGPGTRLTVL.

The chain carries TRBV7-9 and TRBJ1-1; 8 positions agree with TRBD1. The CDR3 loop spans 16 amino acids. V shed 3 bases and J 0 bases; nucleotides not matched to a gene: 6. Germline CDR1 reads SEHNR; CDR2 reads FQNEAQ (reference sequence). CDR3 in DNA: TGTGCCAGCAGCTTTGTACAGGGGGTACTGAACACTGAAGCTTTCTTT. Translated, it gives CASSFVQGVLNTEAFF.

This chain joins TRBV2 and TRBJ1-1; no clear D. The germline CDR1 and CDR2 sequences are SNHLY and FYNNEI. The ends were cut back, 3 bases at V and 3 bases at J, with 11 bases in the middle. The CDR3 runs 14 residues. The CDR3 region is CASSEFSGYTEAFF. The CDR3 coding sequence is TGTGCCAGCAGTGAGTTTTCCGGGTACACTGAAGCTTTCTTT.

This chain connects TRBV6-1 to TRBJ1-2; D is unresolved. V lost 4 bases and J 6 bases, leaving 21 bases between the germline ends. The CDR3 has 16 residues. Germline V lookup: CDR1 MNHNS, CDR2 SASEGT. The DNA for the CDR3 is TGTGCCAGCAGTGTAGGTAACCCACTGGGCAGTCATGGCTACACCTTC. Translated: CASSVGNPLGSHGYTF.

The V gene is TRBV4-2, the J gene TRBJ1-3; D is possibly TRBD1 (5 bases). CDR3 length: 17 amino acids. Trimming pared 7 bases from V and 3 bases from J, leaving 22 bases between. Germline CDR1 is LGHNA and CDR2 is YNFKEQ. The CDR3 is CASTPSGTATFGNTIYF. The DNA of the CDR3 is TGTGCCAGCACCCCATCCGGGACTGCTACCTTTGGAAACACCATATATTTT.

The chain links TRBV6-5 to TRBJ1-1; maybe TRBD1 (5 bases). Germline V lookup: CDR1 MNHEY, CDR2 SVGAGI. The CDR3 covers 14 residues. Trimming took 6 bases from V and 1 from J, leaving 12 bases between them. The CDR3, as DNA: TGTGCCAGCAGCCTCGGACAATGGAACACTGAAGCTTTCTTT. This gives the protein CASSLGQWNTEAFF.

This clone has a single count. The chain combines TRBV7-2 with TRBJ1-1; 8 nucleotides line up with TRBD1. This CDR3 has 13 amino acids. Germline V gives CDR1 SGHTA, CDR2 FQGNSA. The J segment lost 5 bases and the V segment lost 4 bases, leaving 3 bases of the junction unmatched. For the CDR3, the DNA is TGTGCCAGCAGCTACGACAGGGGAACTGAAGCTTTCTTT. Its protein is CASSYDRGTEAFF.

This chain joins TRBV19 and TRBJ1-1; D is unclear. Per germline, CDR1 LNHDA and CDR2 SQIVND (reference sequence). Trimming took 1 base from V and 1 from J, leaving 7 bases between them. The CDR3 length is 14 residues. DNA of the CDR3: TGTGCCAGTAGTATAGTGGCCCCGAACACTGAAGCTTTCTTT. Translating gives CASSIVAPNTEAFF.

This chain uses TRBV9 with TRBJ2-7; unclear D gene. Trimming left V 1 base short and J 0 bases short, with 11 bases between. The length of the CDR3 is 15 residues. Germline CDR1 and CDR2: SGDLS and YYNGEE. The CDR3 DNA reads TGTGCCAGCAGCGTAATGCCGAGTGCCTCCTACGAGCAGTACTTC. Amino acids: CASSVMPSASYEQYF.

The CDR3, as DNA: TGTGCCAGTAGTATTAATCGAGGGAGAGGGAACACTGAAGCTTTCTTT. Its translation is CASSINRGRGNTEAFF. The chain uses TRBV19 and TRBJ1-1; D gene unclear. Germline V gives CDR1 LNHDA, CDR2 SQIVND (reference sequence). V lost 3 bases and J lost 1, with 15 bases in between. The CDR3 is made up of 16 amino acids.

The V and J genes are TRBV5-1 and TRBJ2-3, with TRBD2 matching over 11 bases. CDR3 size: 16 residues. Losses at the gene ends were 2 bases for V and 2 bases for J; bases not matched to a gene: 4. Germline CDR1 SGHRS, CDR2 YFSETQ. CDR3 loop: CASSFLTSGNTDTQYF. The CDR3, as DNA: TGCGCCAGCAGCTTCCTGACTAGCGGGAACACAGATACGCAGTATTTT.

The chain is built from TRBV10-1 and TRBJ2-7, with D unclear. V was clipped by 0 bases and J by 2 bases, with 8 bases between them. This CDR3 is built from 14 residues. Per the germline V gene, CDR1 is WNHNN and CDR2 is SYGVQD (reference sequence). CDR3 coding DNA: TGCGCCAGCAGTGAGTCGAGGTCAGCCTACGAGCAGTACTTC. Amino acid sequence: CASSESRSAYEQYF.

V usage is TRBV19 and J usage is TRBJ1-2, with a weak D call TRBD1 (5 bases). V was pared by 5 bases and J by 4 bases, with 17 bases between. Germline V CDR1 and CDR2: LNHDA, SQIVND (reference sequence). The CDR3 is made up of 15 amino acids. In DNA, the CDR3 is TGTGCCAGTAGTGTGGGACCTGGAGGGGTCTATGGCTACACCTTC. This gives the protein CASSVGPGGVYGYTF.

The chain links TRBV5-4 to TRBJ1-1; no clear D. Germline lookup yields CDR1 SGHNT and CDR2 YYREEE (reference sequence). V was cut by 5 bases and J by 1 base, with 6 bases left in between. This CDR3 is 12 amino acids long. CDR3 DNA sequence: TGTGCCAGCAGATACCAGAACACTGAAGCTTTCTTT. Protein sequence: CASRYQNTEAFF. Complete variable domain (other parts from reference TRBV5-4 and TRBJ1-1): ETGVTQSPTHLIKTRGQQVTLRCSSQSGHNTVSWYQQALGQGPQFIFQYYREEENGRGNFPPRFSGLQFPNYSSELNVNALELDDSALYLCASRYQNTEAFFGQGTRLTVV.

This rearrangement joins TRBV6-1 to TRBJ1-1, with unresolved D. V was shortened by 1 base and J by 4 bases, with 10 bases between the two germline ends. The CDR3 loop spans 14 amino acids. Germline CDR1 reads MNHNS; CDR2 reads SASEGT. The CDR3 DNA reads TGTGCCAGCAGTGAAGATGGTTTGGCCACTGAAGCTTTCTTT. It specifies CASSEDGLATEAFF.

This chain links TRBV14 with TRBJ1-5; the D is unclear. V lost 0 bases and J lost 6, with 0 bases in between. The CDR3 has 11 amino acids. Per germline, CDR1 SGHDN and CDR2 FVKESK. The CDR3 is CASSQDQPQHF. The CDR3 DNA reads TGTGCCAGCAGCCAAGATCAGCCCCAGCATTTT.

The chain uses TRBV25-1 and TRBJ1-5; D remains unclear. Trimming shortened V by 4 bases and J by 8 bases, and 15 bases separated the two germline ends. Per the germline V gene, CDR1 is MGHDK and CDR2 is SYGVNS. The CDR3 spans 14 residues. CDR3 coding DNA: TGTGCCAGCAGTGGAGCCTTGGGAAAGGAGCCCCAGCATTTT. Its translation: CASSGALGKEPQHF.

The chain carries TRBV6-5 and TRBJ2-7; 7 positions agree with TRBD1. V dropped 5 bases and J dropped 4; count of bases not matched to a gene: 5. The germline gives CDR1 MNHEY, CDR2 SVGAGI. There are 13 residues in the CDR3. The CDR3 spells CASSPRQGYEQYF. CDR3 bases: TGTGCCAGCAGTCCCCGACAGGGTTACGAGCAGTACTTC.

V gene TRBV2 combines with J gene TRBJ1-5; TRBD1 matches 7 bases. With 3 bases clipped from V and 0 bases from J, the junction kept 5 bases outside the gene matches. Germline V CDR1 and CDR2: SNHLY, FYNNEI. The CDR3 covers 16 residues. The CDR3 region has the DNA TGTGCCAGCAGTGATGGCAGGGGGGGTAGCAATCAGCCCCAGCATTTT. Its protein product is CASSDGRGGSNQPQHF.

The chain has TRBV27 and TRBJ1-2; weak D call: TRBD1 (6 bases). The length of the CDR3 is 16 residues. In germline, CDR1 is MNHEY, CDR2 SMNVEV (reference sequence). Trimming removed 5 bases from V and 1 base from J, with 17 bases in between. The CDR3 sequence is CASSGRAGQDNYGYTF. DNA for the CDR3: TGTGCCAGCAGTGGGCGGGCGGGACAAGATAACTATGGCTACACCTTC.